This passage covers 2 T cell receptor beta chains from one sample sequenced in a study of response to subunit inactivated influenza vaccine. TCRdb passed the RT-PCR reads through MiXCR, listing each CDR3 protein once. This repertoire shows around 530,000 distinct CDR3 sequences, about 17% found once; its top ten account for 2.5% to 3.5%. The sequencing here drew on CD4+ T cells sorted from PBMCs, taken approximately 25 months after vaccination. Source of these receptors: a man aged 45 to 75 who received an inactivated influenza vaccine.

This clonotype has more than one count but fewer than ten. The V and J genes are TRBV10-2 and TRBJ1-5; D is uncertain. V gave up 3 bases and J gave up 1 base, with 10 bases separating them. CDR1 WSHSY and CDR2 SAAADI come from the germline V gene. The CDR3 totals 15 residues. CDR3 coding DNA: TGCGCCAGCAGTGAAACAACCGGGAGCAATCAGCCCCAGCATTTT. It is translated as CASSETTGSNQPQHF.

There are many counts of this clonotype. The chain is built from TRBV12-3 or TRBV12-4 and TRBJ2-2; no clear D. Deletions cut 5 bases from V and 2 bases from J, with 6 bases between. This CDR3 spans 13 amino acids. The CDR3 reads CASSTYNTGELFF. The CDR3 DNA reads TGTGCCAGCAGTACTTATAACACCGGGGAGCTGTTTTTT.